The 2 T cell receptor beta chains listed next were all sequenced from one sample in a study of cytomegalovirus exposure and HLA in healthy donors (dated by TCRdb to 2017 to 2019). Receptors were amplified or captured by the immunoSEQ multiplex PCR assay. TCRdb's version of the immuneACCESS table is confined to in-frame rearrangements and falls short of the full clone set. An unresolved V gene accounts for under half of the shortfall where checked; the remainder is of unknown origin. The sample has roughly 130,000 clones on record, over 80% of them singletons. The biggest ten clones account for roughly 6.5% of the sample. Sequencing used PBMCs. The source of these receptors is a woman aged 25 to 39 in good health and CMV-seropositive.

The chain employs TRBV7-9 and TRBJ1-3; the match to TRBD1 covers 7 bases. CDR1 SEHNR and CDR2 FQNEAQ come from the germline V gene (reference sequence). The CDR3 length is 14 residues. V dropped 5 bases and J dropped 5; count of bases not matched to a gene: 6. CDR3 sequence (DNA): TGTGCCAGCAGCCGGGACAGTCTTCGAAACACCATATATTTT. This translates into CASSRDSLRNTIYF.

The chain employs TRBV4-1 and TRBJ2-3; 10 positions match TRBD2. CDR3 size: 15 residues. The trim removed 5 bases at V and 4 bases at J, leaving 6 bases unmatched. CDR1 and CDR2 from the germline V gene are MGHRA and YSYEKL. The chain's CDR3 is CASSGGTSVSDTQYF. The DNA of the CDR3 is TGCGCCAGCAGCGGCGGGACTAGCGTGTCAGATACGCAGTATTTT.